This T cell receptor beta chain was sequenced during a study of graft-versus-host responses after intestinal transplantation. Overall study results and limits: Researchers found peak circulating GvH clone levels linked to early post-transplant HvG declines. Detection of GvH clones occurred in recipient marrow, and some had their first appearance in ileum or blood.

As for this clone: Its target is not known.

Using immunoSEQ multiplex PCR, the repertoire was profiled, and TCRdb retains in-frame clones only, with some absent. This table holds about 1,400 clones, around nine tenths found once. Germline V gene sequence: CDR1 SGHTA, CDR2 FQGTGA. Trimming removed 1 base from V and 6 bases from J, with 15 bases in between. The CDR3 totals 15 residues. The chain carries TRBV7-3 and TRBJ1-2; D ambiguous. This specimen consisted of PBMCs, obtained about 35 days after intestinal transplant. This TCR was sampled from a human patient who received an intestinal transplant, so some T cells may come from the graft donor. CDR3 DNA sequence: TGTGCCAGCAGCTTAAAACGGGCGGGCCCTAATGGCTACACCTTC. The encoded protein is CASSLKRAGPNGYTF.